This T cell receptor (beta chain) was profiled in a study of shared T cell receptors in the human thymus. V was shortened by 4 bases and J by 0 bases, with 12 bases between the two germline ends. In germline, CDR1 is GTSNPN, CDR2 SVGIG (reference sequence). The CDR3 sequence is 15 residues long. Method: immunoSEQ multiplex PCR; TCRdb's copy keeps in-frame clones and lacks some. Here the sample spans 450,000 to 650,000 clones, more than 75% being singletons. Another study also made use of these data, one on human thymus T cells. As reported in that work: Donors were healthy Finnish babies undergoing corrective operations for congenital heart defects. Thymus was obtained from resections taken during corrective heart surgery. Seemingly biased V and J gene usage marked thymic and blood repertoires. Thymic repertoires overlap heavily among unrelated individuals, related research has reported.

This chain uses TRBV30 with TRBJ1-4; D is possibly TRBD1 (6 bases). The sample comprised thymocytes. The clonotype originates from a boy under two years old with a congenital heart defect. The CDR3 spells CAWKGKGATNEKLFF. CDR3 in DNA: TGTGCCTGGAAGGGTAAGGGGGCAACTAATGAAAAACTGTTTTTT.